What follows is one TCR beta chain and its context. This entry comes from a study of blood T cell repertoires in COVID-19. The CDR3 runs to 14 residues. V was shortened by 6 bases and J by 0 bases, with 8 bases between the two germline ends. Germline lookup yields CDR1 SNHLY and CDR2 FYNNEI. Profiled with immunoSEQ multiplex PCR; TCRdb holds only in-frame clones, not every one. The profile covers about 200,000 clones, with approximately 89% appearing a single time and about 4% taken by the ten largest. Sequencing input: PBMCs or T cells enriched from blood (not recorded which). The origin of this receptor is a young woman with acute COVID-19. The V and J genes are TRBV2 and TRBJ2-2; D is unresolved. The CDR3 DNA follows: TGTGCCAGCAGGCAGTTTTCGAACACCGGGGAGCTGTTTTTT. As protein: CASRQFSNTGELFF.